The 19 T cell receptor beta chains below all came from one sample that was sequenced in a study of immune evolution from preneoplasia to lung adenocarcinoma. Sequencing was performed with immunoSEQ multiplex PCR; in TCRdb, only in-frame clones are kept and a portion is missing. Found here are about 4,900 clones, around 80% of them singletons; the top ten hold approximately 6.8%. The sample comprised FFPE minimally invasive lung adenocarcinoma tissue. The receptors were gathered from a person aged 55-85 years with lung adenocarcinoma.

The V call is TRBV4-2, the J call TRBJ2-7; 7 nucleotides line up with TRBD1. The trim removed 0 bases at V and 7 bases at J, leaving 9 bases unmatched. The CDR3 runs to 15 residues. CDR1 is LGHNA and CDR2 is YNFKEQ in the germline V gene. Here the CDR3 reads CASSQDWAGGEEQYF. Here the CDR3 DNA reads TGTGCCAGCAGCCAAGATTGGGCAGGGGGTGAGGAGCAGTACTTC.

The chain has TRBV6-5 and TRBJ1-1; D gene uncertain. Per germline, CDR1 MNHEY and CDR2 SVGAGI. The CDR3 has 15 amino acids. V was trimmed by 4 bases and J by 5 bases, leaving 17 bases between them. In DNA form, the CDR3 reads TGTGCCAGCAGTTCGGACCTATTTATCGGGACTGAAGCTTTCTTT. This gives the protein CASSSDLFIGTEAFF.

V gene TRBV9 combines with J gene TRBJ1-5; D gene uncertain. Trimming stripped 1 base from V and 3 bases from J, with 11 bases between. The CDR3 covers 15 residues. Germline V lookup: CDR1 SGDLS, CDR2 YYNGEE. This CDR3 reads CASSVTAGDNQPQHF. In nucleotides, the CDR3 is TGTGCCAGCAGCGTAACGGCTGGAGACAATCAGCCCCAGCATTTT.

The CDR3 loop reads CASSPRQTVETQYF. The CDR3 DNA follows: TGTGCCAGCAGCCCGAGGCAGACCGTAGAGACCCAGTACTTC. The V and J genes are TRBV7-9 and TRBJ2-5; D is uncertain. The V end lost 5 bases, the J end lost 4 bases, and 14 bases lay between the germline ends. CDR1 and CDR2 from the germline V gene are SEHNR and FQNEAQ (reference sequence). CDR3 size: 14 residues.

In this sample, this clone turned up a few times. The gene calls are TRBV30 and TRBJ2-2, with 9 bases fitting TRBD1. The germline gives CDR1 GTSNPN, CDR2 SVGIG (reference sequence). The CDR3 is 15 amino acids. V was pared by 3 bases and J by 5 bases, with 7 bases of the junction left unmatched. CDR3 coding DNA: TGTGCCTGGAGGGCGACAGGGGGATTTACCGGGGAGCTGTTTTTT. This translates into CAWRATGGFTGELFF.

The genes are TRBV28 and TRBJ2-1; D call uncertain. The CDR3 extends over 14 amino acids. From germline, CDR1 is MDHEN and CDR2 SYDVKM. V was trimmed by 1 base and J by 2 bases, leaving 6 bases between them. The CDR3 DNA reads TGTGCCAGCAGTTTATTGTCCCCCTACAATGAGCAGTTCTTC. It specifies CASSLLSPYNEQFF.

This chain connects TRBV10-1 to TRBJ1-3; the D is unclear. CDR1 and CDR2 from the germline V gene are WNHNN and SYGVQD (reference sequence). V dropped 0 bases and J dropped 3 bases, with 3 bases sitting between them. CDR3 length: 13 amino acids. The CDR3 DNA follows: TGCGCCAGCAGTGAGTCCCTTGGAAACACCATATATTTT. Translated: CASSESLGNTIYF.

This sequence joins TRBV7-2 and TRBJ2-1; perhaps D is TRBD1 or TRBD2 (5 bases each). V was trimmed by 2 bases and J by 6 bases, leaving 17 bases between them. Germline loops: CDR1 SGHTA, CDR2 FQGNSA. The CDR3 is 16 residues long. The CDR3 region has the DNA TGTGCCAGCAGCTTATTTGGGACCCCTCTTGGCAATGAGCAGTTCTTC. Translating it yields CASSLFGTPLGNEQFF.

The CDR3 here is CASSELFGKGNTEAFF. CDR3 in DNA: TGTGCCAGCAGTGAACTTTTTGGTAAGGGGAACACTGAAGCTTTCTTT. The genes are TRBV6-1 and TRBJ1-1; D is uncertain. Deletions cut 2 bases from V and 1 base from J, with 14 bases between. The CDR3 runs 16 residues. Germline CDR1 and CDR2: MNHNS and SASEGT.

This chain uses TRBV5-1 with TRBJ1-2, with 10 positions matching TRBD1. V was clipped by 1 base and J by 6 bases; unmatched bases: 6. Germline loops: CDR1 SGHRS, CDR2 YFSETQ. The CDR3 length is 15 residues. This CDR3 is CASSLWGGTGDGYTF. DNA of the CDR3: TGCGCCAGCAGCTTGTGGGGCGGGACAGGGGATGGCTACACCTTC.

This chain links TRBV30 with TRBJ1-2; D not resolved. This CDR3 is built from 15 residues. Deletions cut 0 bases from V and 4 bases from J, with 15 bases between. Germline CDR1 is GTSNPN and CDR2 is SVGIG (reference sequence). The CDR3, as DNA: TGTGCCTGGAGTGTCCTTCGGACGGGGTCCTATGGCTACACCTTC. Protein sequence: CAWSVLRTGSYGYTF.

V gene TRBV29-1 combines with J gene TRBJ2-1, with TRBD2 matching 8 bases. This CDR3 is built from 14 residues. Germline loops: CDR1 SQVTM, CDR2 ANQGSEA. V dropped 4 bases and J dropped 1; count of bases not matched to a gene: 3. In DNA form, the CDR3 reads TGCAGCGTTGGGGGCGGGGGGTCCTACAATGAGCAGTTCTTC. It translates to CSVGGGGSYNEQFF.

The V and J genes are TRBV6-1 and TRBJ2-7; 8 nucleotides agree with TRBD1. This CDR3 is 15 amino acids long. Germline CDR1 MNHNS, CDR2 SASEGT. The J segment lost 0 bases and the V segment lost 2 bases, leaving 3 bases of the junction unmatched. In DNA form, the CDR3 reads TGTGCCAGCAGTGAATGGACAGGGAGCTCCTACGAGCAGTACTTC. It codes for CASSEWTGSSYEQYF.

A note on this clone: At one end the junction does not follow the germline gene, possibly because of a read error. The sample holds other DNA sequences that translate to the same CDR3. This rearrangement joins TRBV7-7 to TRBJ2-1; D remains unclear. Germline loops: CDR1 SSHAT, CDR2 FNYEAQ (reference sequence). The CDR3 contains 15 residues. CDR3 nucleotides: TGTGCTAGCAGCGCAGGACCCATATCCTACAATGAGCAGTTCTTC. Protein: CASSAGPISYNEQFF.

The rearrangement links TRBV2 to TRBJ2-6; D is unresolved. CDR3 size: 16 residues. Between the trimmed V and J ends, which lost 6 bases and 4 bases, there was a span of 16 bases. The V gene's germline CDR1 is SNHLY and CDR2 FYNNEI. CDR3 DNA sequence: TGTGCCAGCAGATCCGGGCCGCAAACGGGGGCCAACGTCCTGACTTTC. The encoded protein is CASRSGPQTGANVLTF.

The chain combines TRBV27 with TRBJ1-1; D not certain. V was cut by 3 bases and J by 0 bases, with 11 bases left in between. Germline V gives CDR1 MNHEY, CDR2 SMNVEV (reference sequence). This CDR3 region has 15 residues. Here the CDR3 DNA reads TGTGCCAGCAGTTTGGGCGGAACGATGAACACTGAAGCTTTCTTT. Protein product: CASSLGGTMNTEAFF.

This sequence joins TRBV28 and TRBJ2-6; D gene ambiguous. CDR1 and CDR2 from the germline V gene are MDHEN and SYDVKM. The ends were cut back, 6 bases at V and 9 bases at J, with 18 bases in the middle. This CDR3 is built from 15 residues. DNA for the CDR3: TGTGCCAGCAGCACTTCCGGCAGGTGGGGCAACGTCCTGACTTTC. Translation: CASSTSGRWGNVLTF.

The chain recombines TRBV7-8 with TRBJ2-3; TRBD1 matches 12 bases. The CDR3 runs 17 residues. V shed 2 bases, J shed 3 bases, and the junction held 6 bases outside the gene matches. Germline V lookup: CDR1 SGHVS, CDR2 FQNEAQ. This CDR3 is CASSLLPGQGATDTQYF. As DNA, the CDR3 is TGTGCCAGCAGCTTATTACCGGGACAGGGGGCGACAGATACGCAGTATTTT.

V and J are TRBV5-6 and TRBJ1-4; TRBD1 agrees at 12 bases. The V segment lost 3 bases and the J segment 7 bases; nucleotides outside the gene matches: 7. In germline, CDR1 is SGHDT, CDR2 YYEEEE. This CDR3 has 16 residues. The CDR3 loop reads CASSWGQGARGEKLFF. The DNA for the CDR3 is TGTGCCAGCAGCTGGGGACAGGGGGCGCGCGGTGAAAAACTGTTTTTT.